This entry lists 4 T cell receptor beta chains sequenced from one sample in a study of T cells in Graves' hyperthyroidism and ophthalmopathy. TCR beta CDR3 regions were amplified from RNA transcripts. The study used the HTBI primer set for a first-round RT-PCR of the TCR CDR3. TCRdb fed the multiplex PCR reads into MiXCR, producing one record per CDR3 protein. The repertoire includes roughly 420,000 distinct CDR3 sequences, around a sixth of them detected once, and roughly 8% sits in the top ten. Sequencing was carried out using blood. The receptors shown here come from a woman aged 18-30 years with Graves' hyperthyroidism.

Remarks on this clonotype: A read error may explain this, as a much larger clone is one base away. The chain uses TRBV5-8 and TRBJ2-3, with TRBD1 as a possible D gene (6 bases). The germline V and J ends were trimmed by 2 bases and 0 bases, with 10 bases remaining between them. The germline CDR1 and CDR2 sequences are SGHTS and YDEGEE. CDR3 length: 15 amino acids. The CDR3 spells CASSLQGASTDTQYF. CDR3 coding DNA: TGTGCCAGCAGCTTACAGGGTGCTAGCACAGATACGCAGTATTTT.

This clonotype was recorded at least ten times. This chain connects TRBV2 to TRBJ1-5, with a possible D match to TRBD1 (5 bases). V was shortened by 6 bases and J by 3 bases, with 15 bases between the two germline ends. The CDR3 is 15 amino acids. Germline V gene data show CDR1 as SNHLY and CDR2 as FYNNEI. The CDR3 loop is CASRKGQGINQPQHF. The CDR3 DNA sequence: TGTGCCAGCAGGAAGGGCCAGGGAATCAATCAGCCCCAGCATTTT.

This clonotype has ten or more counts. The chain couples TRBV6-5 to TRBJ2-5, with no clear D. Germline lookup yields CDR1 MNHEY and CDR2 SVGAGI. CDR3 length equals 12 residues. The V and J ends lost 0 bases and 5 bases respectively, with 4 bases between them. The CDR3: CASSYSWETQYF. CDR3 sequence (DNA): TGTGCCAGCAGTTACTCGTGGGAGACCCAGTACTTC.

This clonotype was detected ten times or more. The CDR3 is CASSGTGRNEQYF. The CDR3 DNA is TGCGCCAGCAGCGGGACAGGGCGCAACGAGCAGTACTTC. The gene calls are TRBV5-1 and TRBJ2-7; 9 bases are a match to TRBD1. Germline lookup yields CDR1 SGHRS and CDR2 YFSETQ. Trimming took 4 bases from V and 5 from J; bases not matched to a gene: 4. The CDR3 has 13 amino acids.